This T cell receptor beta chain was recorded in a study of response to subunit inactivated influenza vaccine. Study-wide points: Each seasonal flu vaccination may recruit only limited new T cells, authors suggested.

This clonotype was seen a few times. The antigen is not known. TCRdb reanalysed the RT-PCR reads using MiXCR and keeps one entry per CDR3 protein. The sample lists roughly 760,000 distinct CDR3 sequences, around 20% occurring once. Germline CDR1 and CDR2: SGHTA and FQGNSA. Trimming at V came to 3 bases and at J to 7 bases, leaving 8 bases not matched to a gene. CDR3 length: 15 amino acids. The clonotype comes from a man in his fifties who received an inactivated influenza vaccine. Sequenced here: PBMCs from blood, sampled around 5 days after vaccination. The chain recombines TRBV7-2 with TRBJ1-2; TRBD1 matches 10 bases. The CDR3, as DNA: TGTGCCAGCAGCTTGACCGGGACAGGGGTCGTTGGCTACACCTTC. Amino acids: CASSLTGTGVVGYTF.